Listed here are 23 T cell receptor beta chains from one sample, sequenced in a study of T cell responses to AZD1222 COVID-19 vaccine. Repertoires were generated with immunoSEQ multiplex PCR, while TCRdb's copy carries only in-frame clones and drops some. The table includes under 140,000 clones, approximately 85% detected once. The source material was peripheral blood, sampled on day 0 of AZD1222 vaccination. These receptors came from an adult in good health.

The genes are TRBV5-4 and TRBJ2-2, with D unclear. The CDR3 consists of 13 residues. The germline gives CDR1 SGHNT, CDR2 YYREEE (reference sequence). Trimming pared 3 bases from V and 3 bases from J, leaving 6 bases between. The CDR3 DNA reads TGTGCCAGCAGCTCCCCAGACACCGGGGAGCTGTTTTTT. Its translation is CASSSPDTGELFF.

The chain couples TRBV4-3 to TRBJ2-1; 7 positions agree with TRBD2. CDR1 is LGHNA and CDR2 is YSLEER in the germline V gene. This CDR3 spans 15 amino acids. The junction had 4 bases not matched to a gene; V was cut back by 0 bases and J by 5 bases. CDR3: CASSQERTRNNEQFF. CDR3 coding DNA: TGCGCCAGCAGCCAAGAAAGGACTAGAAACAATGAGCAGTTCTTC.

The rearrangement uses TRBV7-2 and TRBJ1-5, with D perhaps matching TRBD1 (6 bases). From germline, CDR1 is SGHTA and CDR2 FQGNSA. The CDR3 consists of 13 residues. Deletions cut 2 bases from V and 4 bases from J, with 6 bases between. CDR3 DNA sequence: TGTGCCAGCAGCTTACAGGGGAATCAGCCCCAGCATTTT. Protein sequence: CASSLQGNQPQHF.

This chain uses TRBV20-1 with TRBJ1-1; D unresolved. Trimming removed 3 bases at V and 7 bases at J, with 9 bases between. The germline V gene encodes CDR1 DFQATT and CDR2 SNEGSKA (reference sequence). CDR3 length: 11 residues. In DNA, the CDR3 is TGCAGTGCTAGTCGGCAGATTGAAGCTTTCTTT. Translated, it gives CSASRQIEAFF.

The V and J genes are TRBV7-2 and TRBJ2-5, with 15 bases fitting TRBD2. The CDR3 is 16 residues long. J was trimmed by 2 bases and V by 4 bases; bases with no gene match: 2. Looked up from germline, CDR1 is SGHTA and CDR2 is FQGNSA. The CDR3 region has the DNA TGTGCCAGCAGCTGGGGACTAGCGGGAGGTCAAGAGACCCAGTACTTC. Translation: CASSWGLAGGQETQYF.

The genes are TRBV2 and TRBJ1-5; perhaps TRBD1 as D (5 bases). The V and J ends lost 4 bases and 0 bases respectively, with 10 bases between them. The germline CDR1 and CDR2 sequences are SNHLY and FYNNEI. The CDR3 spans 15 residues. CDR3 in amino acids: CASSVQDLSNQPQHF. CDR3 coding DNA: TGTGCCAGCAGTGTACAGGATCTTAGCAATCAGCCCCAGCATTTT. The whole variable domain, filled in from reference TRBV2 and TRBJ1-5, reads EPEVTQTPSHQVTQMGQEVILRCVPISNHLYFYWYRQILGQKVEFLVSFYNNEISEKSEIFDDQFSVERPDGSNFTLKIRSTKLEDSAMYFCASSVQDLSNQPQHFGDGTRLSIL.

The CDR3 DNA is TGTGCCAGCAGATTCAGCGGGGGTAACACCGGGGAGCTGTTTTTT. It specifies CASRFSGGNTGELFF. The V and J genes are TRBV28 and TRBJ2-2, with 8 bases identical to TRBD2. The V segment lost 6 bases and the J segment 2 bases; nucleotides outside the gene matches: 5. CDR1 is MDHEN, CDR2 SYDVKM, per germline. The CDR3 is 15 residues long.

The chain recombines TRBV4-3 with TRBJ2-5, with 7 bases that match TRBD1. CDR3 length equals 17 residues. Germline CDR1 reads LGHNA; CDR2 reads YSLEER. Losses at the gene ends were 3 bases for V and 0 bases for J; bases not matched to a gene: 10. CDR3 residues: CASSQDSGTAYQETQYF. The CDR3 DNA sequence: TGCGCCAGCAGCCAGGACTCCGGGACAGCGTACCAAGAGACCCAGTACTTC.

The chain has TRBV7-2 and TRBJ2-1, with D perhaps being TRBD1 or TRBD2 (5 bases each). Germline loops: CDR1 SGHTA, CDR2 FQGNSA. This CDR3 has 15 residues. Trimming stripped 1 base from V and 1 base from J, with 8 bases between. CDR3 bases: TGTGCCAGCAGCTTAGATTGGGGGTCCTACAATGAGCAGTTCTTC. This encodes CASSLDWGSYNEQFF.

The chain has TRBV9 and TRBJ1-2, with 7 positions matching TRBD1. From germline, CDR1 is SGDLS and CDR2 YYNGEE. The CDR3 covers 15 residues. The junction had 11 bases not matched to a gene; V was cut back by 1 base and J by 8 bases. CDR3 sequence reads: CASSVRRGPLEGYTF. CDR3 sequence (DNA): TGTGCCAGCAGCGTACGAAGGGGGCCTCTAGAAGGCTACACCTTC.

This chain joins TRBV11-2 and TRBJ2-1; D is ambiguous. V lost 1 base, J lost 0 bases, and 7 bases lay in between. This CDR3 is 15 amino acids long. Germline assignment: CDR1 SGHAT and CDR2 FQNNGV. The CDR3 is CASSLASSSYNEQFF. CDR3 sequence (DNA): TGTGCCAGCAGCTTAGCCAGTAGCTCCTACAATGAGCAGTTCTTC.

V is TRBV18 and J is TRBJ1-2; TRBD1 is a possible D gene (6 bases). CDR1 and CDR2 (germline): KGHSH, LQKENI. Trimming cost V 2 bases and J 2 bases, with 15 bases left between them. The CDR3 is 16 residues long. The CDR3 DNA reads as TGTGCCAGCTCACCATTCCGGGACACTTCAAACTATGGCTACACCTTC. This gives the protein CASSPFRDTSNYGYTF.

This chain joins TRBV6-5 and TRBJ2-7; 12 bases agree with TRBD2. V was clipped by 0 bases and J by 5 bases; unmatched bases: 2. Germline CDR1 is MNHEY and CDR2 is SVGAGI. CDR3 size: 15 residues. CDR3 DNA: TGTGCCAGCAGTTACTCCAGGACTAGCGGGAACGAGCAGTACTTC. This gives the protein CASSYSRTSGNEQYF.

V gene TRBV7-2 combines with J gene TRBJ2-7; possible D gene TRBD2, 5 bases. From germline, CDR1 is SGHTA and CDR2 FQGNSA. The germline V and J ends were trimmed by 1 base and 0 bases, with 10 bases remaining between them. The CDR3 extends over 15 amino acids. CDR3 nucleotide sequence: TGTGCCAGCAGCTTAGGAGGGTTTAGCTCCTACGAGCAGTACTTC. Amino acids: CASSLGGFSSYEQYF.

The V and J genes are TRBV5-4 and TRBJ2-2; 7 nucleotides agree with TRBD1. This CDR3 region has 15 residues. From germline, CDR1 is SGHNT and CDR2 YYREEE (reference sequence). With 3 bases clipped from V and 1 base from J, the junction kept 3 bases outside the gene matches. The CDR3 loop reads CASSSRDRNTGELFF. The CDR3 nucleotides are TGTGCCAGCAGCTCCCGGGACAGGAACACCGGGGAGCTGTTTTTT.

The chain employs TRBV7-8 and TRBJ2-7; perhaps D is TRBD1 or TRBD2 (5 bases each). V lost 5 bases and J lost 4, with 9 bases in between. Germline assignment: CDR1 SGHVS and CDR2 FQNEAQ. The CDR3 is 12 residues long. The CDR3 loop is CASSRDGYEQYF. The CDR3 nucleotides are TGTGCCAGCAGCCGGGACGGGTACGAGCAGTACTTC.

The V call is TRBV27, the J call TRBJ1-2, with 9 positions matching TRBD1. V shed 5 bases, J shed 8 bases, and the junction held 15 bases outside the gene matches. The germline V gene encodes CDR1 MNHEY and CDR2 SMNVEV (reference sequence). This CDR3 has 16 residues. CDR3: CASSPSRDRVSSGYTF. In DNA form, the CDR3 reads TGTGCCAGCAGTCCGTCCCGGGACAGGGTTTCAAGCGGCTACACCTTC.

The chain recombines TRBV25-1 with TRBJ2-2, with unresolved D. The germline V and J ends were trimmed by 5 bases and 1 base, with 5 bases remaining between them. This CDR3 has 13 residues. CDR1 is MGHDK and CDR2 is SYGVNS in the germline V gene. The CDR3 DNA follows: TGTGCCAGCAGTAGTCAGAACACCGGGGAGCTGTTTTTT. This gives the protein CASSSQNTGELFF. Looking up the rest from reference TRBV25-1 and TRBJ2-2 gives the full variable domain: EADIYQTPRYLVIGTGKKITLECSQTMGHDKMYWYQQDPGMELHLIHYSYGVNSTEKGDLSSESTVSRIRTEHFPLTLESARPSHTSQYLCASSSQNTGELFFGEGSRLTVL.

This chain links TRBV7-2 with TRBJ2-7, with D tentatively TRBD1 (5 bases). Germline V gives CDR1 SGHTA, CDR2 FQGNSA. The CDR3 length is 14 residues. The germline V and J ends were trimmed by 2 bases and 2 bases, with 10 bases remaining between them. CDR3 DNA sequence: TGTGCCAGCAGCTTAAAGGGGATCACCTACGAGCAGTACTTC. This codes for CASSLKGITYEQYF.

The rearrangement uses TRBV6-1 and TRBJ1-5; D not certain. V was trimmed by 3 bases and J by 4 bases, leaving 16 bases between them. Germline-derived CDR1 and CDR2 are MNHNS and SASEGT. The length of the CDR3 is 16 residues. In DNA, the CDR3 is TGTGCCAGCAGTGACGGCGGGCGGGCAGGAAATCAGCCCCAGCATTTT. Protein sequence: CASSDGGRAGNQPQHF.

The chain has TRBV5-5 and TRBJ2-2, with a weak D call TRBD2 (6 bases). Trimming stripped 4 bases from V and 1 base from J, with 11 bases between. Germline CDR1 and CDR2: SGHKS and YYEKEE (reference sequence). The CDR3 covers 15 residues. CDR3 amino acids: CASSLGGVNTGELFF. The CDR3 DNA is TGTGCCAGCAGCCTCGGAGGGGTGAACACCGGGGAGCTGTTTTTT.

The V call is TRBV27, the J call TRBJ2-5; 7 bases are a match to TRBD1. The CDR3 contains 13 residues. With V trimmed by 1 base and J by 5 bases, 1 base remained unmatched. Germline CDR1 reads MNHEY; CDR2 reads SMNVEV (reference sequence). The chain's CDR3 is CASSLFRGETQYF. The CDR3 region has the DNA TGTGCCAGCAGTTTATTCAGGGGGGAGACCCAGTACTTC.

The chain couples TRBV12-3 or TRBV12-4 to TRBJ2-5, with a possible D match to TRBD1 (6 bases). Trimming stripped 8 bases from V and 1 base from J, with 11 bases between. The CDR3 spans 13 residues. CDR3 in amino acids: CASEEGGQETQYF. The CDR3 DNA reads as TGTGCCAGCGAGGAAGGGGGCCAAGAGACCCAGTACTTC.